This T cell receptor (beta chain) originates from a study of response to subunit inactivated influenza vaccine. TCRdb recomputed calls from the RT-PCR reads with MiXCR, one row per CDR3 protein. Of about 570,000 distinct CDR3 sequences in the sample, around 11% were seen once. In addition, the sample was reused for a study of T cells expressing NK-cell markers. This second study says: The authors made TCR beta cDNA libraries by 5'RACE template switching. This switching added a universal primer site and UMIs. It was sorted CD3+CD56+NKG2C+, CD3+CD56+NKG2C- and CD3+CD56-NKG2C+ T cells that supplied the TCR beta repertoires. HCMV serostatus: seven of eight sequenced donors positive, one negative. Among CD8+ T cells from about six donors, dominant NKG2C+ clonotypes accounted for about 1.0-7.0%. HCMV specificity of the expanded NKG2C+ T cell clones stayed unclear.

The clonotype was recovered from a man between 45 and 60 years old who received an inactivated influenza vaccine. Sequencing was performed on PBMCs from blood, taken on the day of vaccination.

In nucleotides, the CDR3 is TGTGCCAGCAGTGAAACGGGGGGTGATGGCTACACCTTC. Its protein product is CASSETGGDGYTF. The chain couples TRBV2 to TRBJ1-2, with D tentatively TRBD1 (5 bases). The CDR3 extends over 13 amino acids. The V end was cut by 2 bases, the J end by 6 bases, with 10 bases between. Per the germline V gene, CDR1 is SNHLY and CDR2 is FYNNEI. The variable domain in full, with the rest retrieved from reference TRBV2 and TRBJ1-2, is EPEVTQTPSHQVTQMGQEVILRCVPISNHLYFYWYRQILGQKVEFLVSFYNNEISEKSEIFDDQFSVERPDGSNFTLKIRSTKLEDSAMYFCASSETGGDGYTFGSGTRLTVV.